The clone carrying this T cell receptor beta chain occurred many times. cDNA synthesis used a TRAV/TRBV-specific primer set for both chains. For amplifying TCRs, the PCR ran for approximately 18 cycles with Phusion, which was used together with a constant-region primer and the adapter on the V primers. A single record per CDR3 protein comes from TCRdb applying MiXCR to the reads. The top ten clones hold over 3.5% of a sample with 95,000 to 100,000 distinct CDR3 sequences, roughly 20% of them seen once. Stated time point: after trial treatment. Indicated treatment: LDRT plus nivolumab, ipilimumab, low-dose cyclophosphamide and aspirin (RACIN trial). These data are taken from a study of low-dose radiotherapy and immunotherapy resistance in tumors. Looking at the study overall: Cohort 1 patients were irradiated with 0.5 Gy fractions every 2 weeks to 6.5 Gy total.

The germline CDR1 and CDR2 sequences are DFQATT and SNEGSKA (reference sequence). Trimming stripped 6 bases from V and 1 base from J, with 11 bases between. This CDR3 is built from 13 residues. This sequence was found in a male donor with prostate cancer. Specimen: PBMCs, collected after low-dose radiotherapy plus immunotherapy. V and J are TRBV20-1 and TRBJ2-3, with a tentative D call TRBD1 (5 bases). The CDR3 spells CSAWGLGTDTQYF. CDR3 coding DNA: TGCAGTGCCTGGGGCCTGGGCACAGATACGCAGTATTTT.